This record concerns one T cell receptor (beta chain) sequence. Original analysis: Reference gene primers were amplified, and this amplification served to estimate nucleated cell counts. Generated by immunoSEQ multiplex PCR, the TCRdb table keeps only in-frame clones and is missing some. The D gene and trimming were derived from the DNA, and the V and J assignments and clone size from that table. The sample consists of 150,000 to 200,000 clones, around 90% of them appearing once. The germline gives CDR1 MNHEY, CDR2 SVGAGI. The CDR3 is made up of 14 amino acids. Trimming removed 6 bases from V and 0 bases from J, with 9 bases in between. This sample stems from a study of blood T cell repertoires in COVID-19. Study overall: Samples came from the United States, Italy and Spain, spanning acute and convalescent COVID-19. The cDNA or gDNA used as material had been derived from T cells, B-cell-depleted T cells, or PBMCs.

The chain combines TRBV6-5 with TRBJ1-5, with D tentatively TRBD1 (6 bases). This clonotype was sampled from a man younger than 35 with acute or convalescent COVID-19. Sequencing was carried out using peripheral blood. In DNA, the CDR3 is TGTGCCAGCAGCGGACAGACTAGCAATCAGCCCCAGCATTTT. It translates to CASSGQTSNQPQHF.